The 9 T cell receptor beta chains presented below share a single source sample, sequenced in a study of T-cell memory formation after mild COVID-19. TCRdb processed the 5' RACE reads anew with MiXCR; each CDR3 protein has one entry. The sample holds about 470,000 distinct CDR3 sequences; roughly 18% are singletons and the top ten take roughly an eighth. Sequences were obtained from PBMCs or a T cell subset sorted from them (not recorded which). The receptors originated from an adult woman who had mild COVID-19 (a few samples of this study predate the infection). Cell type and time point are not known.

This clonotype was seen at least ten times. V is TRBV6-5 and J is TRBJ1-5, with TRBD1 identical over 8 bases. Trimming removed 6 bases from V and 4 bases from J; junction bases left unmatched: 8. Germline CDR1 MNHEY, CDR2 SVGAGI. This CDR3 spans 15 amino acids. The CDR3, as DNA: TGTGCCAGCAGCCAAGGACAGGGATGGAATCAGCCCCAGCATTTT. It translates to CASSQGQGWNQPQHF.

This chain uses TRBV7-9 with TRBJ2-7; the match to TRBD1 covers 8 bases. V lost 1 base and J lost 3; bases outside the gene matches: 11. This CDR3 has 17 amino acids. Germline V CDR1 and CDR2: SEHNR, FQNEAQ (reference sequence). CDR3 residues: CASSLGPGTGFHYEQYF. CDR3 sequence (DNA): TGTGCCAGCAGCTTAGGCCCCGGGACAGGCTTTCACTACGAGCAGTACTTC.

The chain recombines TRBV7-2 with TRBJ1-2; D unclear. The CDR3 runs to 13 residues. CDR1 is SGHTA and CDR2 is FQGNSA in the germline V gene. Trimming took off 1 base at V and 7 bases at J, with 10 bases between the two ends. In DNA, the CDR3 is TGTGCCAGCAGCTTAGATAAACTGGGTGGCTACACCTTC. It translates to CASSLDKLGGYTF.

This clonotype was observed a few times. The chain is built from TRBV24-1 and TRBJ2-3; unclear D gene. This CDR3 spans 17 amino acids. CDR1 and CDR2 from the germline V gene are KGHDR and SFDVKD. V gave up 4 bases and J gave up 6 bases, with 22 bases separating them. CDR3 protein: CATSELPAYAVTDTQYF. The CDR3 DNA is TGTGCCACCAGTGAGCTCCCCGCCTACGCGGTCACCGATACGCAGTATTTT.

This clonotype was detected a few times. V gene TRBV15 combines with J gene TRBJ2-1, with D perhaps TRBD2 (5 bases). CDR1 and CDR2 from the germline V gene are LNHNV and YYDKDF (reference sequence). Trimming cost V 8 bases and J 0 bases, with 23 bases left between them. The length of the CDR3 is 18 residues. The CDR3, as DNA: TGTGCCACCCAAGGGCGAGAGGTAGCGACGAACTCCTACAATGAGCAGTTCTTC. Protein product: CATQGREVATNSYNEQFF.

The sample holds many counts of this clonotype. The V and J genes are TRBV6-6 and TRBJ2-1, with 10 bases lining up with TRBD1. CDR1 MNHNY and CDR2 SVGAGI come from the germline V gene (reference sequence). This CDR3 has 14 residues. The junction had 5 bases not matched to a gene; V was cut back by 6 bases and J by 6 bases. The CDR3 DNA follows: TGTGCCAGCAGAAGACAGGGGGCGGTCAATGAGCAGTTCTTC. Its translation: CASRRQGAVNEQFF.

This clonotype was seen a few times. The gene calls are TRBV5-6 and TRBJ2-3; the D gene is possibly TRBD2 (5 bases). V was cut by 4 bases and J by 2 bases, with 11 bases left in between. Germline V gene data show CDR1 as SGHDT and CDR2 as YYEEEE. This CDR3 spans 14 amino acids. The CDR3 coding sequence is TGTGCCAGCAGCGGGAGAGAATACACAGATACGCAGTATTTT. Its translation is CASSGREYTDTQYF.

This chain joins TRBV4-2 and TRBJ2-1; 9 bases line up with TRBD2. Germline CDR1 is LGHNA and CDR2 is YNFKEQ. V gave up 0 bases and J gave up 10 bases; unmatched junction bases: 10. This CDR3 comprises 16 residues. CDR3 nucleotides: TGTGCCAGCAGCCAAGAGGTAGCGGGGGCGAACCCAGAGCAGTTCTTC. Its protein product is CASSQEVAGANPEQFF.

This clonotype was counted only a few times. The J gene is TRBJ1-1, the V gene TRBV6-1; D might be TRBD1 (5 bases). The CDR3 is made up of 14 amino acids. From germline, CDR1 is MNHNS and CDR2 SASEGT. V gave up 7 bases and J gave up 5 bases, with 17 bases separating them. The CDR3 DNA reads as TGTGCCAGCATTCCCCTAGGGGTCCAGACTGAAGCTTTCTTT. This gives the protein CASIPLGVQTEAFF.